This TCR beta chain was recorded in a study of early T cells in non-severe SARS-CoV-2 infection. Overall study context: From unsorted whole blood, bulk RNA was sequenced, and the chains remained unpaired.

About this clonotype: Its antigen is undetermined.

The TCR library protocol was used to attach unique molecular identifiers. These identifiers were attached to individual cDNA molecules. Via MiXCR, TCRdb re-called the 5' RACE reads, giving one row per CDR3 protein. The sample shows about 59,000 distinct CDR3 sequences, roughly 13% of them seen only once. General study results and limits: Reliance on VDJdb matching favored anti-spike CD8 responses; private and CD4 specificities were missed.

Germline V gene sequence: CDR1 PRHDT, CDR2 FYEKMQ (reference sequence). This CDR3 comprises 15 residues. Unmatched junction bases numbered 5, after V lost 5 bases and J lost 3 bases. V and J are TRBV13 and TRBJ2-1, with 9 nucleotides matching TRBD2. The sequence was obtained from an adult who was a healthcare worker with PCR-confirmed SARS-CoV-2 infection or an uninfected control (not recorded which). The starting material was whole blood, obtained at baseline. For the CDR3, the DNA is TGTGCCAGCAGCGATAGCGGGAGATACTACAATGAGCAGTTCTTC. Encoded protein: CASSDSGRYYNEQFF.